The 4 T cell receptor beta chains presented below share a single source sample, sequenced in a study of blood T cell repertoires in COVID-19. The data were produced by immunoSEQ multiplex PCR, yet TCRdb's version contains in-frame clones alone and is incomplete. The sample carries under 60,000 clones, approximately 88% recorded once. The sequenced sample was peripheral blood. All receptors come from an older man with acute or convalescent COVID-19.

The V call is TRBV29-1, the J call TRBJ2-7; 13 bases line up with TRBD2. V gave up 6 bases and J gave up 5 bases; unmatched junction bases: 7. CDR3 length equals 14 residues. Per the germline V gene, CDR1 is SQVTM and CDR2 is ANQGSEA. CDR3 region: CSVAGLAGFDEQYF. The CDR3 nucleotides read TGCAGCGTCGCGGGACTAGCGGGATTCGACGAGCAGTACTTC.

The sample holds a few counts of this clone. This chain joins TRBV15 and TRBJ1-4; D not resolved. The CDR3 sequence is 16 residues long. V dropped 0 bases and J dropped 5 bases, with 13 bases sitting between them. Germline CDR1 reads LNHNV; CDR2 reads YYDKDF (reference sequence). The CDR3, as DNA: TGTGCCACCAGCAGAGATAAAGCGGCCGAAAATGAAAAACTGTTTTTT. Translated: CATSRDKAAENEKLFF. Supplemented by reference TRBV15 and TRBJ1-4, the full variable domain reads DAMVIQNPRYQVTQFGKPVTLSCSQTLNHNVMYWYQQKSSQAPKLLFHYYDKDFNNEADTPDNFQSRRPNTSFCFLDIRSPGLGDTAMYLCATSRDKAAENEKLFFGSGTQLSVL.

This chain links TRBV27 with TRBJ1-4; D unresolved. The CDR3 sequence is 14 residues long. Germline CDR1 MNHEY, CDR2 SMNVEV (reference sequence). Trimming shortened V by 9 bases and J by 4 bases, and 15 bases separated the two germline ends. The CDR3 reads CASSRGFHNEKLFF. The CDR3 DNA reads TGTGCCAGTTCTCGGGGTTTTCATAATGAAAAACTGTTTTTT.

The chain links TRBV19 to TRBJ1-2; 7 positions match TRBD1. CDR1 LNHDA and CDR2 SQIVND come from the germline V gene (reference sequence). V shed 9 bases and J 8 bases; nucleotides not matched to a gene: 12. The CDR3 covers 13 residues. CDR3 coding DNA: TGTGCCAGCGTTGACAGGGCATCCCAGGGCTACACCTTC. It is translated as CASVDRASQGYTF.